A single sample is the source of the 12 T cell receptor beta chains below, sequenced in a study of CD8+CD57+ T cells in acquired aplastic anemia. CD8+CD57+ cell expansion had been shown by flow cytometry in patients chosen for sequencing. Genomic DNA served as template for TCR beta VDJ and CDR3 profiling. TCRdb re-called the reads with MiXCR, one entry per CDR3 protein. The sample lists a few hundred thousand distinct CDR3 sequences; approximately 86% were seen once. The sequenced material came from sorted CD4+, CD8+, or CD8+CD57+ T cells (not recorded which) from PBMCs. The receptors come from a human donor with aplastic anemia.

This clonotype was seen just once. The final CDR3 position lacks the conserved phenylalanine or tryptophan, pointing to a likely read error. The limits of the CDR3 on the DNA are not certain, so only TCRdb's listed CDR3 is given. The chain couples TRBV2 to TRBJ2-1. From its first to its last residue, the CDR3 has 14 amino acids. Germline CDR1 and CDR2: SNHLY and FYNNEI. The CDR3 region is CASCPMSFYHEHWP.

The chain employs TRBV11-3 and TRBJ2-3; 10 positions match TRBD2. This CDR3 contains 23 residues. Trimming took 0 bases from V and 4 from J; bases not matched to a gene: 25. Looked up from germline, CDR1 is SGHNT and CDR2 is YENEEA. The chain's CDR3 is CASSLDLTGVERLAGGVADTQYF. The CDR3 bases are TGTGCCAGCAGCTTAGATCTGACAGGCGTTGAACGTTTAGCGGGAGGTGTGGCAGATACGCAGTATTTT.

Points on this clonotype: The CDR3 end shows no conserved phenylalanine or tryptophan, and so a read error is likely. No DNA is shown, since the ends of the CDR3 on it are uncertain; the CDR3 is the one TCRdb lists. The chain joins TRBV2 to TRBJ1-2. Germline lookup yields CDR1 SNHLY and CDR2 FYNNEI. The CDR3 is 10 amino acids long, termini counted. The CDR3 sequence is CASNEGGYNL.

This rearrangement joins TRBV5-6 to TRBJ2-1; either TRBD1 or TRBD2 may fit D (5 bases each). Looked up from germline, CDR1 is SGHDT and CDR2 is YYEEEE. The CDR3 runs to 15 residues. V lost 0 bases and J 6 bases, leaving 13 bases between the germline ends. CDR3 protein: CASSLERGWANEQFF. DNA of the CDR3: TGTGCCAGCAGCTTGGAGAGGGGCTGGGCCAATGAGCAGTTCTTC.

With regard to this clonotype: Its ends do not fully match the called genes, so a read error is possible. This chain uses TRBV9 with TRBJ2-3; TRBD1 or TRBD2 may be the D gene (5 bases each). The CDR3 extends over 13 amino acids. Germline lookup yields CDR1 SGDLS and CDR2 YYNGEE. As DNA, the CDR3 is TGTGCCAGCGGGGACGGCGTGGCATATAAGCAGCAGTTT. Encoded protein: CASGDGVAYKQQF.

A few counts support this clonotype. The conserved phenylalanine or tryptophan normally closing the CDR3 is absent here, so this likely arose from a read error. This chain joins TRBV19 and TRBJ1-4; D is unclear. CDR1 is LNHDA and CDR2 is SQIVND in the germline V gene (reference sequence). The V end was cut by 2 bases, the J end by 0 bases, with 7 bases between. The CDR3 spans 15 residues. CDR3: CASSIMAATNEKLFS. In nucleotides, the CDR3 is TGTGCCAGTAGTATAATGGCGGCAACTAATGAAAAACTGTTTTCT.

The J gene is TRBJ1-2, the V gene TRBV7-8; maybe TRBD1 (5 bases). Trimming shortened V by 3 bases and J by 8 bases, and 22 bases separated the two germline ends. The CDR3 sequence is 16 residues long. CDR1 and CDR2 from the germline V gene are SGHVS and FQNEAQ. In nucleotides, the CDR3 is TGTGCCAGCAGCTTGGCGGGGCATGGGGAGATACCCGGCTACACCTTC. This translates into CASSLAGHGEIPGYTF.

This clonotype occurred once. The J gene is TRBJ2-1, the V gene TRBV11-1; a possible D gene is TRBD1 (6 bases). Germline CDR1 and CDR2: SGHAT and FQDESV (reference sequence). The CDR3 runs to 15 residues. Trimming removed 4 bases from V and 5 bases from J, with 15 bases in between. CDR3 coding DNA: TGTGCCAGCAGCTCACAGGGAATTCACGACAATGAGCAGTTCTTC. Translating gives CASSSQGIHDNEQFF.

This rearrangement joins TRBV9 to TRBJ1-1; D ambiguous. Germline lookup yields CDR1 SGDLS and CDR2 YYNGEE. V gave up 5 bases and J gave up 6 bases, with 26 bases separating them. This CDR3 spans 17 amino acids. The CDR3 protein is CASSGEARNTGEPEAFF. The CDR3 DNA sequence: TGTGCCAGCAGTGGGGAAGCGCGGAACACCGGGGAGCCTGAAGCTTTCTTT.

Regarding this clonotype: This likely comes from a read error, as the CDR3 has no conserved phenylalanine or tryptophan at its end. The DNA is omitted, as the CDR3 cannot be located on it reliably, and the CDR3 follows TCRdb's listing. The V and J genes are TRBV7-9 and TRBJ2-5; no DNA check was done on the table's D call, TRBD2. The germline V gene has CDR1 SEHNR and CDR2 FQNEAQ (reference sequence). The CDR3 comprises 13 residues, both ends counted. The CDR3 spells CASSLRGSDAANV.

With regard to this clonotype: Because it lacks the conserved phenylalanine or tryptophan at the end, this CDR3 is likely a read error. No DNA is shown, since the ends of the CDR3 on it are uncertain; the CDR3 is the one TCRdb lists. The rearrangement links TRBV2 to TRBJ2-1; TRBD1, the table's D call, was not compared with the DNA. The CDR3 comprises 16 residues, both ends counted. Per the germline V gene, CDR1 is SNHLY and CDR2 is FYNNEI. The chain's CDR3 is CASGDGGTDTQYFEPV.

This clonotype appeared a single time. The CDR3 is CASSFQADPAALYYEQYV. The DNA for the CDR3 is TGTGCCAGCAGCTTTCAGGCAGACCCGGCAGCCCTTTACTACGAGCAGTACGTC. This sequence joins TRBV7-9 and TRBJ2-7; D gene uncertain. CDR1 is SEHNR, CDR2 FQNEAQ, per germline (reference sequence). V was pared by 3 bases and J by 3 bases, with 24 bases between. The CDR3 sequence is 18 residues long.